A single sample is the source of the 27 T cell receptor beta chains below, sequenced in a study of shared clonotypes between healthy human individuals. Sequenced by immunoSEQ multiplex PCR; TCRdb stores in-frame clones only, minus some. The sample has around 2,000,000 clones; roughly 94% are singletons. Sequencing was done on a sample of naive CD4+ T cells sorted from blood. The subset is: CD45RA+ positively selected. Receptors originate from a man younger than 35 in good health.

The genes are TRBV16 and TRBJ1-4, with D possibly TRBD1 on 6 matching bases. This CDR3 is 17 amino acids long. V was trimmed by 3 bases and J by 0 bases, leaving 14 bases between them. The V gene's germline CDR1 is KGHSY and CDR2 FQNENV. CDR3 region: CASSQTGGSATNEKLFF. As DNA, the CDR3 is TGTGCCAGCAGCCAGACCGGGGGCAGCGCAACTAATGAAAAACTGTTTTTT.

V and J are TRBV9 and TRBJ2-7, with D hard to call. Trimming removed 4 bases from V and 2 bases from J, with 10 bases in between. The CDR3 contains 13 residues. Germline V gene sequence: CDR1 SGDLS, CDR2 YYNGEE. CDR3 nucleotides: TGTGCCAGCAGCCCCCCTAACGCCTACGAGCAGTACTTC. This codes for CASSPPNAYEQYF.

DNA for the CDR3: TGTGCCAGCTCACCATTTCTAGCGGGCTCCTACAATGAGCAGTTCTTC. Its translation is CASSPFLAGSYNEQFF. The chain uses TRBV18 and TRBJ2-1; 8 positions agree with TRBD2. V lost 2 bases to trimming and J lost 0 bases; unmatched junction nucleotides: 3. This CDR3 has 16 amino acids. The germline CDR1 and CDR2 sequences are KGHSH and LQKENI.

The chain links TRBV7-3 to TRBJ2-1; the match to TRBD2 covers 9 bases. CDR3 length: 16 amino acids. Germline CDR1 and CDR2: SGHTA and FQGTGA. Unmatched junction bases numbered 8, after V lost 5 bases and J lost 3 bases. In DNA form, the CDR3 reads TGTGCCAGCAGCCAAAGTCAAGCGGGGGGCTACAATGAGCAGTTCTTC. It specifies CASSQSQAGGYNEQFF.

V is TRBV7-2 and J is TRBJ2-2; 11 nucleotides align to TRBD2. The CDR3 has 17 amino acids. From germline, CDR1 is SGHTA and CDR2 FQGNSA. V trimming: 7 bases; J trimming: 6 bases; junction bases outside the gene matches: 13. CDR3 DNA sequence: TGTGCCAGCACCCCCCCAACTAGCGGGAGTAATCCCGGGGAGCTGTTTTTT. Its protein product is CASTPPTSGSNPGELFF. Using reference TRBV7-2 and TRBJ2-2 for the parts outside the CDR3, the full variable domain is GAGVSQSPSNKVTEKGKDVELRCDPISGHTALYWYRQSLGQGLEFLIYFQGNSAPDKSGLPSDRFSAERTGGSVSTLTIQRTQQEDSAVYLCASTPPTSGSNPGELFFGEGSRLTVL.

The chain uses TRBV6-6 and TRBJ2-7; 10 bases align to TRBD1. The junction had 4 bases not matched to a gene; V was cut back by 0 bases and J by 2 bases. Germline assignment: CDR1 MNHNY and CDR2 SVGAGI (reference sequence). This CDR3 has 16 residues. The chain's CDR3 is CASSYSGDRGTYEQYF. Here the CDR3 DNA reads TGTGCCAGCAGTTACTCTGGGGACAGGGGCACCTACGAGCAGTACTTC.

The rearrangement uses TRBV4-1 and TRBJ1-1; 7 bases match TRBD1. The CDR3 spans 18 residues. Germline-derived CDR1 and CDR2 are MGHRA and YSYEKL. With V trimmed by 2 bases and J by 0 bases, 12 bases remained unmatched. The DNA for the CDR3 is TGCGCCAGCAGCCAAAGGACACCGGGACAGTGCATGAACACTGAAGCTTTCTTT. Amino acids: CASSQRTPGQCMNTEAFF.

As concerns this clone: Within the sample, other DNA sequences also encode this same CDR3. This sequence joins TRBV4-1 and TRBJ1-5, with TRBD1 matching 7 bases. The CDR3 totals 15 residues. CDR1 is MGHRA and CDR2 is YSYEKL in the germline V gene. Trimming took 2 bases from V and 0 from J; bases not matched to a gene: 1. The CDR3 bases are TGCGCCAGCAGCCAAAGACAGGGTAGCAATCAGCCCCAGCATTTT. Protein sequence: CASSQRQGSNQPQHF.

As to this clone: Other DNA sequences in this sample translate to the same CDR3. Here the CDR3 reads CASSLLQGDTEAFF. Written as DNA, the CDR3 is TGTGCCAGCTCACTCCTTCAGGGGGACACTGAAGCTTTCTTT. The rearrangement uses TRBV18 and TRBJ1-1, with TRBD1 identical over 7 bases. CDR1 and CDR2 (germline): KGHSH, LQKENI. The CDR3 is made up of 14 amino acids. The V and J ends lost 4 bases and 3 bases, in that order; junction bases with no gene match: 5.

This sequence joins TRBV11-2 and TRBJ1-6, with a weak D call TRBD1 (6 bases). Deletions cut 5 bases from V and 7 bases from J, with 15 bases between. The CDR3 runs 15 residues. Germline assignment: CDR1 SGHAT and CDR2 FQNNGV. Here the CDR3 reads CASSQQQGGNSPLHF. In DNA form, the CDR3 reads TGTGCCAGCAGCCAACAACAGGGCGGCAATTCACCCCTCCACTTT.

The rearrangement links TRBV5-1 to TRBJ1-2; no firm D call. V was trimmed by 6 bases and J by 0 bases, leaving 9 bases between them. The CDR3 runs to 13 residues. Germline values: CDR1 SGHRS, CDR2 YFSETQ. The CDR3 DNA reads TGCGCCAGCACCCCGGACCCTAACTATGGCTACACCTTC. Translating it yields CASTPDPNYGYTF.

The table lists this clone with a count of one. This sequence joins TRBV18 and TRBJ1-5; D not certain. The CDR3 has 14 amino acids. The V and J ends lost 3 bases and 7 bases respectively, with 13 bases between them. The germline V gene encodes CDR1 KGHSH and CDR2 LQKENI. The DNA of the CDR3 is TGTGCCAGCTCACCTCAGGCCGTATCCCAGCCCCAGCATTTT. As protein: CASSPQAVSQPQHF.

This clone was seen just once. The DNA for the CDR3 is TGCGCCAGCAGTCAATCAAAGGACAGGCAAAATCAGCCCCAGCATTTT. Protein: CASSQSKDRQNQPQHF. V gene TRBV23-1 combines with J gene TRBJ1-5, with 7 positions matching TRBD1. TRBV23-1 qualifies as an ORF whose function is uncertain. The ends lost 0 bases at V and 4 bases at J; junction bases unmatched: 6. The CDR3 runs 16 residues.

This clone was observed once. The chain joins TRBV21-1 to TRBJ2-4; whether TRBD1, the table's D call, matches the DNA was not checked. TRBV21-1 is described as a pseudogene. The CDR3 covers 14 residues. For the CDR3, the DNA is TGTGCCAGCAACCAGACACGCAACGAAAACATTCAGTACTTC. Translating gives CASNQTRNENIQYF.

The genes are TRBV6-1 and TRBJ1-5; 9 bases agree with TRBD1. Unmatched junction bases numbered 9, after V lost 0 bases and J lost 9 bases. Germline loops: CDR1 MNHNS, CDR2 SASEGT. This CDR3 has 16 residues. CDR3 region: CASSEAGDRVVWPQHF. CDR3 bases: TGTGCCAGCAGTGAAGCTGGGGACAGGGTGGTTTGGCCCCAGCATTTT.

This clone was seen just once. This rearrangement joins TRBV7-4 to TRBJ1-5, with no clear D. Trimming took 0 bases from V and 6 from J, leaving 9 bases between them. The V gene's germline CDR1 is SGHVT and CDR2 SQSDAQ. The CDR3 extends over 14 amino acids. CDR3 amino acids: CASSLARATQPQHF. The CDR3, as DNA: TGTGCCAGCAGCTTAGCGAGGGCCACTCAGCCCCAGCATTTT.

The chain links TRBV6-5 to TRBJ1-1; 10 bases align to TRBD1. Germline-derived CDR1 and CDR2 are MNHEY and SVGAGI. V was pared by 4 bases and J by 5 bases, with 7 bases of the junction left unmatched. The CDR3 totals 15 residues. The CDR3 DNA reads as TGTGCCAGCAGTTTACTTGACAGGGGGCTGACTGAAGCTTTCTTT. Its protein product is CASSLLDRGLTEAFF.

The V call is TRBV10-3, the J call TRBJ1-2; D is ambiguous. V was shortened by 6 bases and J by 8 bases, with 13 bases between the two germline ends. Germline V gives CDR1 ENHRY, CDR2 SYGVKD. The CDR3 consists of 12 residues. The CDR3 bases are TGTGCCATCAGGGCCGCGGGCAAAGGCTACACCTTC. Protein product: CAIRAAGKGYTF.

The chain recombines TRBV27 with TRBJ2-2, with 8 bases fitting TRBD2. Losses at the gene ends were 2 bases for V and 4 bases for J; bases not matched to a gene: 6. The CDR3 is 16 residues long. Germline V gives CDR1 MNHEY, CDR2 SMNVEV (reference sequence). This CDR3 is CASSLGLAGITGELFF. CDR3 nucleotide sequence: TGTGCCAGCAGTTTAGGTTTAGCGGGAATCACCGGGGAGCTGTTTTTT.

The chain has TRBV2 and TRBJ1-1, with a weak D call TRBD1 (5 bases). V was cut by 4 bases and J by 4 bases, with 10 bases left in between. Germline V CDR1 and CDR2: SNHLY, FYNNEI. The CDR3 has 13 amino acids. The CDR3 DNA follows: TGTGCCAGCAGTGTATTGGGGGGCACTGAAGCTTTCTTT. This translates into CASSVLGGTEAFF.

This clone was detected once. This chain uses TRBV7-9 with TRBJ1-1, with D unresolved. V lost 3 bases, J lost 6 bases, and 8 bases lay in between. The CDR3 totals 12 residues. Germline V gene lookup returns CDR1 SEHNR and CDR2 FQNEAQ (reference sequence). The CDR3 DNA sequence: TGTGCCAGCAGCTTCGACTTAGCTGAAGCTTTCTTT. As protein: CASSFDLAEAFF.

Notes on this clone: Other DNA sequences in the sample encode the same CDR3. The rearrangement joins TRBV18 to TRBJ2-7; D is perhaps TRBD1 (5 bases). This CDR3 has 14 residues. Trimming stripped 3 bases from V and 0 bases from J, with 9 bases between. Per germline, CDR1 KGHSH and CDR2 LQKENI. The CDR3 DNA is TGTGCCAGCTCACCGACAGCTAGCTCCTACGAGCAGTACTTC. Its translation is CASSPTASSYEQYF. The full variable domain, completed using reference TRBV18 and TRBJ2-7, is NAGVMQNPRHLVRRRGQEARLRCSPMKGHSHVYWYRQLPEEGLKFMVYLQKENIIDESGMPKERFSAEFPKEGPSILRIQQVVRGDSAAYFCASSPTASSYEQYFGPGTRLTVT.

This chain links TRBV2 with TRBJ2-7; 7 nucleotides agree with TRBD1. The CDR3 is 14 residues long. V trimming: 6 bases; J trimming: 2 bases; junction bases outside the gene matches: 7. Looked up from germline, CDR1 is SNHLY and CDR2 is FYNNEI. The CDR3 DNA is TGTGCCAGCAGCGCAGACAGGGCCCCCTACGAGCAGTACTTC. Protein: CASSADRAPYEQYF. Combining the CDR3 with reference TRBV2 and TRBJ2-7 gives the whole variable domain EPEVTQTPSHQVTQMGQEVILRCVPISNHLYFYWYRQILGQKVEFLVSFYNNEISEKSEIFDDQFSVERPDGSNFTLKIRSTKLEDSAMYFCASSADRAPYEQYFGPGTRLTVT.

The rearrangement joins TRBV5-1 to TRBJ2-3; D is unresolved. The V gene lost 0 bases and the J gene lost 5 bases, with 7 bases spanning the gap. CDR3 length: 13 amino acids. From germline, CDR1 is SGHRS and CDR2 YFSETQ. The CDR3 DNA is TGCGCCAGCAGCTTGGGGGATCAAGATACGCAGTATTTT. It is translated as CASSLGDQDTQYF.

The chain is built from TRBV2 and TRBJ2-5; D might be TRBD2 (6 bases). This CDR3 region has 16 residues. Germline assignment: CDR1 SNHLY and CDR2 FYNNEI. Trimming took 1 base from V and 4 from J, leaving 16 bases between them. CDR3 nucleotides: TGTGCCAGCAGTGAAGAGGGAGGTGTTGGGGGAGAGACCCAGTACTTC. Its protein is CASSEEGGVGGETQYF.

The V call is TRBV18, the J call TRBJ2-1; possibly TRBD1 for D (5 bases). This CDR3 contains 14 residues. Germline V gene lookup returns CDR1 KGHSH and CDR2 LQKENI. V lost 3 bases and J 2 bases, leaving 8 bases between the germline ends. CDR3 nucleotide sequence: TGTGCCAGCTCACCCTCAGGGACCTACAATGAGCAGTTCTTC. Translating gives CASSPSGTYNEQFF. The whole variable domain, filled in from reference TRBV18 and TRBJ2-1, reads NAGVMQNPRHLVRRRGQEARLRCSPMKGHSHVYWYRQLPEEGLKFMVYLQKENIIDESGMPKERFSAEFPKEGPSILRIQQVVRGDSAAYFCASSPSGTYNEQFFGPGTRLTVL.

The CDR3 DNA reads as TGTGCCAGCAGAGACCCCAGGACAACTAATGAAAAACTGTTTTTT. It yields the protein CASRDPRTTNEKLFF. This chain uses TRBV6-6 with TRBJ1-4; D is uncertain. This CDR3 is built from 15 residues. Germline V gene sequence: CDR1 MNHNY, CDR2 SVGAGI (reference sequence). The V end was cut by 6 bases, the J end by 0 bases, with 11 bases between.